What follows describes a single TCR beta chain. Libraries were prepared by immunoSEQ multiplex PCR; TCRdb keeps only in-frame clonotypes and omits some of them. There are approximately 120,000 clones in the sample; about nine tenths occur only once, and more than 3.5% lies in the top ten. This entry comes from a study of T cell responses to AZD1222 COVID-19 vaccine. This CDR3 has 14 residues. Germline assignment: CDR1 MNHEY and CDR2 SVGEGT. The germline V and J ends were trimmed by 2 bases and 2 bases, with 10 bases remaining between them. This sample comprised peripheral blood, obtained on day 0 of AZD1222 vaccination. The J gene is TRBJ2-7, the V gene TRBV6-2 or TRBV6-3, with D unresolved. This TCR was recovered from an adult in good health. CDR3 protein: CASSYQDRAYEQYF. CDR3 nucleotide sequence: TGTGCCAGCAGTTACCAGGATCGGGCCTACGAGCAGTACTTC.